The 9 T cell receptor beta chains presented below share a single source sample, sequenced in a study of T cells after yellow fever vaccination. TCRdb reprocessed the 5' RACE reads via MiXCR and lists one record per CDR3 protein. The table includes 250,000 to 300,000 distinct CDR3 sequences, 13% detected once. This material consisted of CD4+ T cells sorted from PBMCs, taken 45 days after the yellow fever booster vaccination. The receptors were gathered from a man between 25 and 39 years old who received the YFV17D yellow fever vaccine.

This clonotype was detected only a few times. V is TRBV6-5 and J is TRBJ2-1; D gene uncertain. The V end was cut by 2 bases, the J end by 4 bases, with 6 bases between. The CDR3 spans 13 residues. Germline CDR1 and CDR2: MNHEY and SVGAGI. Here the CDR3 DNA reads TGTGCCAGCAGTTACGGGCGTTACAATGAGCAGTTCTTC. It translates to CASSYGRYNEQFF.

This clonotype has a handful of counts. V and J are TRBV7-2 and TRBJ2-5, with D possibly being TRBD1 (5 bases). The CDR3 consists of 14 residues. The ends were cut back, 2 bases at V and 3 bases at J, with 10 bases in the middle. CDR1 is SGHTA, CDR2 FQGNSA, per germline. CDR3 in amino acids: CASSLSDSKETQYF. The CDR3 bases are TGTGCCAGCAGCTTAAGTGACAGCAAAGAGACCCAGTACTTC.

The chain carries TRBV14 and TRBJ2-1; D uncertain. The germline V gene encodes CDR1 SGHDN and CDR2 FVKESK. The CDR3 has 16 residues. V gave up 4 bases and J gave up 6 bases, with 19 bases separating them. The CDR3 coding sequence is TGTGCCAGCAGCCCTCTGCATGGGTTAGGGTCCAATGAGCAGTTCTTC. This gives the protein CASSPLHGLGSNEQFF.

This clonotype was seen many times. The rearrangement joins TRBV12-3 or TRBV12-4 to TRBJ2-1, with a weak D call TRBD1 (6 bases). V lost 6 bases and J 6 bases, leaving 15 bases between the germline ends. This CDR3 is built from 14 residues. The CDR3 coding sequence is TGTGCCAGCAGCTCAACAGGGATACTCAATGAGCAGTTCTTC. Amino acids: CASSSTGILNEQFF.

This clonotype was seen more than once but under ten times. J is TRBJ1-6 and V is TRBV7-8; possible D gene TRBD1, 6 bases. V lost 5 bases to trimming and J lost 13 bases, with 15 bases between them. The germline V gene has CDR1 SGHVS and CDR2 FQNEAQ. CDR3 size: 13 residues. In DNA, the CDR3 is TGTGCCAGCAGCCCCCAAGAGGGGGATCCCCTCCACTTT. Protein: CASSPQEGDPLHF.

This clonotype was observed a handful of times. The J gene is TRBJ2-1, the V gene TRBV3-1, with no clear D. V lost 4 bases, J lost 4 bases, and 5 bases lay in between. The CDR3 contains 12 residues. Germline V gene sequence: CDR1 LGHDT, CDR2 YNNKEL (reference sequence). For the CDR3, the DNA is TGTGCCAGCAGCCTACTATACAATGAGCAGTTCTTC. Translation gives CASSLLYNEQFF.

This clonotype was observed a single time. Mismatch with germline at one junction end may stem from a read error. The chain joins TRBV3-1 to TRBJ2-6, with D tentatively TRBD1 (6 bases). This CDR3 is 16 amino acids long. Germline values: CDR1 LGHDT, CDR2 YNNKEL (reference sequence). This CDR3 is CASSQRTDSGANLLTF. CDR3 sequence (DNA): TGTGCCAGCAGCCAGCGGACAGACTCTGGGGCCAACCTCCTGACTTTC.

The chain joins TRBV20-1 to TRBJ1-2; TRBD1 might be the D (6 bases). V was trimmed by 2 bases and J by 5 bases, leaving 12 bases between them. This CDR3 comprises 13 residues. Germline assignment: CDR1 DFQATT and CDR2 SNEGSKA (reference sequence). This CDR3 reads CSARIDRPYGYTF. DNA for the CDR3: TGCAGTGCTAGAATTGACAGGCCTTATGGCTACACCTTC.

The chain uses TRBV5-1 and TRBJ2-3; D unclear. Germline CDR1 reads SGHRS; CDR2 reads YFSETQ. The CDR3 runs 13 residues. V was cut by 6 bases and J by 0 bases, with 8 bases left in between. This CDR3 reads CASNVPSTDTQYF. CDR3 DNA: TGCGCCAGCAACGTTCCTAGCACAGATACGCAGTATTTT.